This T cell receptor (beta chain) was documented in a study of shared clonotypes between healthy human individuals. V was clipped by 1 base and J by 0 bases, with 11 bases between them. The CDR3 extends over 16 amino acids. Germline CDR1 reads SGHRS; CDR2 reads YFSETQ. Per sorted-subset replicate PCR, input was 150 to 250 ng DNA, representing 30,000 to 35,000 T cell genomes. Some clones are missing from TCRdb's copy, which holds only in-frame ones; the method was immunoSEQ multiplex PCR. Among roughly 2 million clones listed, about 94% were seen once. Regarding the study as a whole: Clonotype sharing among donors likely depends on sequencing depth. Against clonotypes common to all four donors, non-shared ones had lower generation probabilities.

As regards this clone: Antigen specificity is unknown.

CD45RO negativity and positive selection for CCR7 defined naive CD8 cells, a population that excluded terminally differentiated effector memory CD45RA+ cells. Sequenced material: naive CD8+ T cells sorted from blood. This chain joins TRBV5-1 and TRBJ1-5; maybe TRBD1 (5 bases). This TCR came from a man younger than 30 in good health. The CDR3 spells CASSLSGLSSNQPQHF. The CDR3 DNA reads TGCGCCAGCAGCTTGTCGGGACTCAGTAGCAATCAGCCCCAGCATTTT.